The 2 T cell receptor beta chains in this list originate from one sample, sequenced in a study of blood T cell repertoires in COVID-19. Some clones are missing from TCRdb's copy, which holds only in-frame ones; the method was immunoSEQ multiplex PCR. The sample yields 190,000 or so clones, around 86% seen once. Input material: peripheral blood. These receptor sequences come from a middle-aged man with active or convalescent COVID-19.

This chain uses TRBV3-1 (or the pseudogene TRBV3-2) with TRBJ1-4; no reliable D call. V was clipped by 4 bases and J by 8 bases, with 5 bases between them. This CDR3 has 11 residues. Germline-derived CDR1 and CDR2 are LGHDT and YNNKEL (reference sequence). The CDR3: CASSPGEKLFF. CDR3 sequence (DNA): TGTGCCAGCAGCCCAGGAGAAAAACTGTTTTTT.

This clone was recorded once. This rearrangement joins TRBV10-2 to TRBJ2-3, with a possible D match to TRBD2 (5 bases). V was trimmed by 6 bases and J by 2 bases, leaving 15 bases between them. The CDR3 sequence is 15 residues long. The V gene's germline CDR1 is WSHSY and CDR2 SAAADI. The CDR3 protein is CASRDPGNPTDTQYF. The CDR3 nucleotides are TGCGCCAGCAGGGACCCCGGGAACCCCACAGATACGCAGTATTTT.